Listed here are 27 T cell receptor beta chains from one sample, sequenced in a study of blood T cells in healthy people across ages. With a J-beta primer mix and a sample-barcoded 5' primer, a second PCR ran roughly 6 to 11 cycles. In TCRdb, the 5' RACE reads were re-called with MiXCR into one record per CDR3 protein. The sample shows approximately 1.5 million distinct CDR3 sequences, around 36% of them seen only once. The material sequenced was blood. These receptors all stem from a woman in her thirties in good health.

V usage is TRBV10-3 and J usage is TRBJ2-7, with D uncertain. Trimming removed 4 bases from V and 6 bases from J, with 10 bases in between. CDR1 is ENHRY, CDR2 SYGVKD, per germline. This CDR3 region has 12 residues. CDR3 loop: CAISGITGEQYF. CDR3 nucleotide sequence: TGTGCCATCAGTGGGATTACGGGCGAGCAGTACTTC.

This clonotype showed up just a few times. V is TRBV20-1 and J is TRBJ2-5; 8 bases are a match to TRBD1. From germline, CDR1 is DFQATT and CDR2 SNEGSKA (reference sequence). CDR3 length equals 12 residues. With 2 bases clipped from V and 10 bases from J, the junction kept 6 bases outside the gene matches. The CDR3 DNA reads TGCAGTGCTAGAATCCAGGGGGCAGGCCAGTACTTC. Residues: CSARIQGAGQYF.

The table lists this clonotype with a few counts. The genes are TRBV24-1 and TRBJ2-7; the D gene is possibly TRBD2 (5 bases). Germline values: CDR1 KGHDR, CDR2 SFDVKD. Between the trimmed V and J ends, which lost 5 bases and 7 bases, there was a span of 14 bases. The CDR3 loop spans 13 amino acids. In DNA, the CDR3 is TGTGCCACCAGTGTTACGGGTACGGGAGAGCAGTACTTC. This codes for CATSVTGTGEQYF.

There are many counts of this clonotype. The V gene is TRBV20-1, the J gene TRBJ1-2; tentatively, D is TRBD1 (6 bases). The CDR3 has 14 residues. CDR1 is DFQATT, CDR2 SNEGSKA, per germline (reference sequence). Trimming shortened V by 6 bases and J by 2 bases, and 16 bases separated the two germline ends. In DNA form, the CDR3 reads TGCAGTGCCAACTCACATACAGGGAACTATGGCTACACCTTC. Protein: CSANSHTGNYGYTF.

The rearrangement links TRBV20-1 to TRBJ2-5; D may be TRBD2 (5 bases). The CDR3 contains 14 residues. The germline V gene has CDR1 DFQATT and CDR2 SNEGSKA (reference sequence). V was clipped by 1 base and J by 5 bases, with 14 bases between them. CDR3 residues: CSARGSGIRETQYF. DNA of the CDR3: TGCAGTGCTAGAGGTTCCGGGATAAGGGAGACCCAGTACTTC.

This clonotype was picked up one time. The rearrangement uses TRBV25-1 and TRBJ2-7; maybe TRBD1 (5 bases). The V gene's germline CDR1 is MGHDK and CDR2 SYGVNS. The V end was cut by 1 base, the J end by 5 bases, with 15 bases between. This CDR3 contains 15 residues. CDR3: CASSEFPGLLHEQYF. DNA for the CDR3: TGTGCCAGCAGTGAATTCCCAGGGTTGCTCCACGAGCAGTACTTC.

The chain links TRBV5-1 to TRBJ1-2, with D unclear. With 7 bases removed from V and 6 bases from J, the gap between germline ends came to 22 bases. There are 15 residues in the CDR3. The germline V gene encodes CDR1 SGHRS and CDR2 YFSETQ. For the CDR3, the DNA is TGCGCCAGCGGGCTCGGTGGAGGCGAGGATGATGGCTACACCTTC. Protein sequence: CASGLGGGEDDGYTF.

The V call is TRBV6-1, the J call TRBJ2-3; 7 nucleotides agree with TRBD2. The germline CDR1 and CDR2 sequences are MNHNS and SASEGT. The CDR3 runs to 15 residues. Trimming took 5 bases from V and 0 from J; bases not matched to a gene: 5. As DNA, the CDR3 is TGTGCCAGCAGTTCCCCGGGACTAAGCACAGATACGCAGTATTTT. This codes for CASSSPGLSTDTQYF.

This clonotype was observed a handful of times. The genes are TRBV7-9 and TRBJ1-2; 8 nucleotides align to TRBD1. CDR1 and CDR2 from the germline V gene are SEHNR and FQNEAQ (reference sequence). J lost 1 base, V lost 5 bases, and 9 bases had no gene match. CDR3 length: 16 amino acids. CDR3 bases: TGTGCCAGCAGCCGGGGACAGGAGACCATTAACTATGGCTACACCTTC. Protein: CASSRGQETINYGYTF.

The chain uses TRBV6-1 and TRBJ1-1; no clear D gene. The V end was cut by 11 bases, the J end by 4 bases, with 14 bases between. Germline loops: CDR1 MNHNS, CDR2 SASEGT. The CDR3 covers 12 residues. CDR3 loop: CAARPGITEAFF. The CDR3 bases are TGTGCCGCCAGACCGGGGATCACTGAAGCTTTCTTT.

The V and J genes are TRBV10-3 and TRBJ2-5; 8 bases are shared with TRBD1. Unmatched junction bases numbered 9, after V lost 5 bases and J lost 4 bases. The germline gives CDR1 ENHRY, CDR2 SYGVKD. The CDR3 extends over 15 amino acids. DNA of the CDR3: TGTGCCATCAGTCCGGGACAGGCCTTCCGAGAGACCCAGTACTTC. Its protein product is CAISPGQAFRETQYF.

This clonotype was seen ten or more times. This sequence joins TRBV30 and TRBJ1-2; D remains unclear. The CDR3 sequence is 13 residues long. CDR1 and CDR2 from the germline V gene are GTSNPN and SVGIG (reference sequence). Trimming left V 1 base short and J 6 bases short, with 12 bases between. The CDR3 region has the DNA TGTGCCTGGAGTGCCGGTAGTGGGGATGGCTACACCTTC. Protein product: CAWSAGSGDGYTF.

This chain uses TRBV7-9 with TRBJ2-1; perhaps TRBD1 as D (6 bases). The V end was cut by 4 bases, the J end by 0 bases, with 19 bases between. This CDR3 is built from 18 residues. From germline, CDR1 is SEHNR and CDR2 FQNEAQ (reference sequence). CDR3 nucleotide sequence: TGTGCCAGCAGCTCGGGCCTTACAGGGTTTGGCTCCTACAATGAGCAGTTCTTC. This translates into CASSSGLTGFGSYNEQFF. Full variable domain (rest looked up from reference TRBV7-9 and TRBJ2-1): DTGVSQNPRHKITKRGQNVTFRCDPISEHNRLYWYRQTLGQGPEFLTYFQNEAQLEKSRLLSDRFSAERPKGSFSTLEIQRTEQGDSAMYLCASSSGLTGFGSYNEQFFGPGTRLTVL.

The chain joins TRBV13 to TRBJ2-7; TRBD2 matches 14 bases. This CDR3 is 16 amino acids long. Per germline, CDR1 PRHDT and CDR2 FYEKMQ (reference sequence). J lost 3 bases, V lost 3 bases, and 4 bases had no gene match. The CDR3 loop is CASSLTSGGDYYEQYF. The CDR3 coding sequence is TGTGCCAGCAGCTTGACTAGCGGGGGGGACTACTACGAGCAGTACTTC.

The sample holds many counts of this clonotype. The rearrangement joins TRBV7-9 to TRBJ2-7, with unresolved D. Trimming stripped 5 bases from V and 6 bases from J, with 11 bases between. CDR1 is SEHNR and CDR2 is FQNEAQ in the germline V gene (reference sequence). CDR3 length: 12 amino acids. For the CDR3, the DNA is TGTGCCAGCAGCCCCGCGCCCCTCGAGCAGTACTTC. It codes for CASSPAPLEQYF.

The rearrangement links TRBV28 to TRBJ2-2, with 7 bases aligning to TRBD2. CDR1 MDHEN and CDR2 SYDVKM come from the germline V gene. The CDR3 spans 18 residues. The ends lost 2 bases at V and 4 bases at J; junction bases unmatched: 13. The CDR3, as DNA: TGTGCCAGCAGTTTAAGACCCGGTCGGCGGGGGAGCACCGGGGAGCTGTTTTTT. As protein: CASSLRPGRRGSTGELFF.

The CDR3 reads CASSTTGEGFTEAFF. The CDR3 DNA sequence: TGCGCCAGCAGCACGACAGGGGAGGGATTCACTGAAGCTTTCTTT. The J gene is TRBJ1-1, the V gene TRBV4-1, with 8 bases fitting TRBD1. The J segment lost 4 bases and the V segment lost 5 bases, leaving 9 bases of the junction unmatched. Germline CDR1 MGHRA, CDR2 YSYEKL. The CDR3 covers 15 residues.

This clonotype was observed a handful of times. The chain combines TRBV20-1 with TRBJ2-5, with 9 nucleotides matching TRBD2. The CDR3 is 13 amino acids. The ends lost 7 bases at V and 4 bases at J; junction bases unmatched: 7. Germline CDR1 and CDR2: DFQATT and SNEGSKA (reference sequence). The CDR3 protein is CSDLIAGVETQYF. CDR3 DNA sequence: TGCAGTGACCTGATAGCGGGAGTAGAGACCCAGTACTTC.

This clonotype was counted only a few times. The chain carries TRBV5-5 and TRBJ2-1, with a weak D call TRBD2 (5 bases). The CDR3 has 16 amino acids. The germline V and J ends were trimmed by 6 bases and 4 bases, with 20 bases remaining between them. CDR1 is SGHKS and CDR2 is YYEKEE in the germline V gene (reference sequence). CDR3 DNA: TGTGCCAGCACCTCCATCGACGGGATGGGGTACAATGAGCAGTTCTTC. This codes for CASTSIDGMGYNEQFF.

CDR3 nucleotides: TGTGCCATCTTACCGGGACGTATGGACGAGCAGTACTTC. This translates into CAILPGRMDEQYF. The V gene is TRBV9, the J gene TRBJ2-7; either TRBD1 or TRBD2 may supply D (5 bases each). Trimming left V 9 bases short and J 5 bases short, with 18 bases between. Germline CDR1 SGDLS, CDR2 YYNGEE. The CDR3 loop spans 13 amino acids.

This clonotype was counted only a few times. V usage is TRBV27 and J usage is TRBJ2-6; TRBD1 matches at 9 bases. From germline, CDR1 is MNHEY and CDR2 SMNVEV (reference sequence). Losses at the gene ends were 8 bases for V and 2 bases for J; bases not matched to a gene: 10. The CDR3 is made up of 17 amino acids. In DNA, the CDR3 is TGTGCCAGCGGGCCCGGGACAGGGTTGGCTGGGGCCAACGTCCTGACTTTC. Amino acid sequence: CASGPGTGLAGANVLTF. Drawing the rest from reference TRBV27 and TRBJ2-6, the complete variable domain is EAQVTQNPRYLITVTGKKLTVTCSQNMNHEYMSWYRQDPGLGLRQIYYSMNVEVTDKGDVPEGYKVSRKEKRNFPLILESPSPNQTSLYFCASGPGTGLAGANVLTFGAGSRLTVL.

This clonotype has just one count. This rearrangement joins TRBV20-1 to TRBJ2-7; D tentatively reads TRBD1 or TRBD2 (5 bases each). Germline CDR1 and CDR2: DFQATT and SNEGSKA (reference sequence). There are 15 residues in the CDR3. The ends were cut back, 0 bases at V and 6 bases at J, with 18 bases in the middle. CDR3 amino acids: CSARDSRRAGTEQYF. CDR3 coding DNA: TGCAGTGCTAGAGATTCGAGGCGGGCCGGGACCGAGCAGTACTTC.

The V call is TRBV20-1, the J call TRBJ2-6; possibly TRBD2 for D (6 bases). Germline V CDR1 and CDR2: DFQATT, SNEGSKA (reference sequence). V was pared by 5 bases and J by 0 bases, with 11 bases between. The length of the CDR3 is 15 residues. CDR3: CSAQVGGSGANVLTF. For the CDR3, the DNA is TGCAGTGCTCAAGTCGGGGGCTCTGGGGCCAACGTCCTGACTTTC.

As concerns this clonotype: Its ends do not fully match the called genes, so a read error is possible. The rearrangement uses TRBV11-2 and TRBJ2-5; D tentatively fits TRBD1 or TRBD2 (6 bases each). Germline V gene lookup returns CDR1 SGHAT and CDR2 FQNNGV. The length of the CDR3 is 16 residues. The CDR3 protein is CVSSLRSGGLQETQYF. DNA of the CDR3: TGTGTCAGCAGCTTACGGTCCGGGGGCCTCCAAGAGACCCAGTACTTC. Supplemented by reference TRBV11-2 and TRBJ2-5, the full variable domain reads EAGVAQSPRYKIIEKRQSVAFWCNPISGHATLYWYQQILGQGPKLLIQFQNNGVVDDSQLPKDRFSAERLKGVDSTLKIQPAKLEDSAVYLCVSSLRSGGLQETQYFGPGTRLLVL.

V and J are TRBV7-9 and TRBJ2-1; D may be TRBD2 (6 bases). The CDR3 is made up of 16 amino acids. CDR1 is SEHNR, CDR2 FQNEAQ, per germline (reference sequence). V lost 3 bases and J lost 5, with 17 bases in between. The CDR3 sequence: CASSFGGLQTNNEQFF. The DNA for the CDR3 is TGTGCCAGCAGCTTTGGGGGACTCCAGACGAACAATGAGCAGTTCTTC. Using reference TRBV7-9 and TRBJ2-1 for the parts outside the CDR3, the full variable domain is DTGVSQNPRHKITKRGQNVTFRCDPISEHNRLYWYRQTLGQGPEFLTYFQNEAQLEKSRLLSDRFSAERPKGSFSTLEIQRTEQGDSAMYLCASSFGGLQTNNEQFFGPGTRLTVL.

The chain uses TRBV9 and TRBJ2-1; 10 nucleotides match TRBD2. The CDR3 spans 15 residues. V was clipped by 0 bases and J by 7 bases; unmatched bases: 4. Germline V gene data show CDR1 as SGDLS and CDR2 as YYNGEE. This CDR3 is CASSVGERGGNEQFF. The CDR3 DNA sequence: TGTGCCAGCAGCGTAGGGGAGCGGGGGGGAAATGAGCAGTTCTTC.

The CDR3 region is CASSTEEGQGIFYEQYF. CDR3 in DNA: TGTGCCAGCAGCACCGAGGAGGGACAGGGAATATTCTACGAGCAGTACTTC. The chain uses TRBV14 and TRBJ2-7; 9 positions match TRBD1. CDR1 and CDR2 (germline): SGHDN, FVKESK. Trimming cost V 5 bases and J 3 bases; bases outside gene matches: 14. The CDR3 extends over 17 amino acids. Complete variable domain (other parts from reference TRBV14 and TRBJ2-7): EAGVTQFPSHSVIEKGQTVTLRCDPISGHDNLYWYRRVMGKEIKFLLHFVKESKQDESGMPNNRFLAERTGGTYSTLKVQPAELEDSGVYFCASSTEEGQGIFYEQYFGPGTRLTVT.